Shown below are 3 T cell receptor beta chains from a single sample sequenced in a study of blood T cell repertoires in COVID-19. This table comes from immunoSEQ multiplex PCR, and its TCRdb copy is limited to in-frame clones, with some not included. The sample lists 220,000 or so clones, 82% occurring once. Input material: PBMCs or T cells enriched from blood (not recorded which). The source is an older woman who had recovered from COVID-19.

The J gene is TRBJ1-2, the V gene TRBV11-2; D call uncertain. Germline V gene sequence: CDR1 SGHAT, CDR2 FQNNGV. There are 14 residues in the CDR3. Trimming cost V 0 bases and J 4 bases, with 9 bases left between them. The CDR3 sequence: CASSLDFGFYGYTF. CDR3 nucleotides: TGTGCCAGCAGCTTAGATTTCGGTTTCTATGGCTACACCTTC.

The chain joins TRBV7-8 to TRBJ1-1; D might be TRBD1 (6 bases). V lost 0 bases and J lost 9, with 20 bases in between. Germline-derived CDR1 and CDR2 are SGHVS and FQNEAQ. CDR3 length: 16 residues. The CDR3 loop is CASSLANGGQHTKAFF. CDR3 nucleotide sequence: TGTGCCAGCAGCTTAGCGAACGGGGGGCAACATACCAAAGCTTTCTTT.

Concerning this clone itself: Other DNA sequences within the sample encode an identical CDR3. Here the CDR3 reads CATSRPADSFYEQYF. CDR3 in DNA: TGTGCCACCAGCCGCCCCGCCGACAGTTTCTACGAGCAGTACTTC. This chain links TRBV15 with TRBJ2-7; possible D gene TRBD1, 5 bases. CDR1 is LNHNV and CDR2 is YYDKDF in the germline V gene (reference sequence). The CDR3 length is 15 residues. The V gene lost 5 bases and the J gene lost 3 bases, with 17 bases spanning the gap.